This T cell receptor (beta chain) was obtained from a study of cytomegalovirus exposure and HLA in healthy donors. Study at large: An earlier analysis found some 100 million unique TCR beta sequences from roughly 170 million T cells.

The PCR employed 60 Vbeta primers together with 13 Jbeta primers. TCRdb keeps only in-frame clones here, not all; method: immunoSEQ multiplex PCR. The sample has under 90,000 clones; approximately 90% are singletons. This CDR3 has 15 residues. Germline-derived CDR1 and CDR2 are MDHEN and SYDVKM. J was trimmed by 3 bases and V by 5 bases; bases with no gene match: 9. The rearrangement uses TRBV28 and TRBJ2-7; 8 bases are shared with TRBD1. The sample was PBMCs. The receptor comes from a man between 18 and 35 years old in good health and CMV-seronegative. The CDR3 loop reads CASSSYRDRNYEQYF. The CDR3, as DNA: TGTGCCAGCAGTAGTTACCGGGACAGGAACTACGAGCAGTACTTC.